A selection of T cell receptor beta chains follows, all from one sample in a study of blood T cell repertoires in COVID-19. Here immunoSEQ multiplex PCR was the method, and the copy in TCRdb shows in-frame clones only, minus some. The repertoire holds 50,000 to 65,000 clones, with about 88% as singletons. The sample taken for sequencing was peripheral blood. The receptors stem from a man aged 70 or older with acute or convalescent COVID-19. Both conserved end residues are part of each CDR3. D genes are given only for firm matches. Expanded clones are given a class, and other clones once, few, many or no size at all.

TRBJ2-2 TRBV11-2 - - CASSLLGELFF TGTGCCAGCAGCCTCCTCGGGGAGCTGTTTTTT
TRBJ2-7 TRBV4-3 - TRBD2 CASSQDAGGTYEQYF TGCGCCAGCAGCCAAGACGCGGGGGGGACCTACGAGCAGTACTTC
TRBJ2-1 TRBV5-1 - TRBD1 CASSLDRVSYNEQFF TGCGCCAGCAGCTTAGACAGGGTAAGCTACAATGAGCAGTTCTTC
TRBJ2-3 TRBV10-3 - TRBD2 CAISPGTSGDTSTDTQYF TGTGCCATCAGTCCCGGGACTAGCGGGGATACTAGCACAGATACGCAGTATTTT
TRBJ2-3 TRBV6-5 - TRBD2 CASSFSGGSTDTQYF TGTGCCAGCAGCTTTAGCGGGGGGAGCACAGATACGCAGTATTTT
TRBJ2-2 TRBV5-4 - TRBD1 CASSQDRVRLNTGELFF TGTGCCAGCAGCCAGGACAGGGTACGGTTGAACACCGGGGAGCTGTTTTTT
TRBJ1-2 TRBV11-2 - - CASSLEFRGNYGYTF TGTGCCAGCAGCTTAGAATTTCGCGGAAACTATGGCTACACCTTC
TRBJ2-6 TRBV4-1 - - CASSQEKGGGLANVLTF TGCGCCAGCAGCCAAGAAAAGGGCGGCGGGTTGGCCAACGTCCTGACTTTC
TRBJ2-3 TRBV7-2 - TRBD2 CASRLAGGADTQYF TGTGCCAGCAGACTAGCGGGGGGCGCAGATACGCAGTATTTT
TRBJ1-6 TRBV7-2 - - CASSLVSTAYNSPLHF TGTGCCAGCAGCTTAGTCTCGACAGCCTATAATTCACCCCTCCACTTT
TRBJ2-1 TRBV9 - - CASSRLPVALEQFF TGTGCCAGCAGCCGCCTACCGGTCGCGCTTGAGCAGTTCTTC
TRBJ2-3 TRBV5-1 - TRBD2 CASSPSGGRDTQYF TGCGCCAGCAGCCCTAGCGGGGGGCGAGATACGCAGTATTTT
TRBJ2-3 TRBV4-2 once TRBD2 CASRPGGGGADTQYF TGTGCCAGCAGACCCGGGGGGGGTGGCGCAGATACGCAGTATTTT
TRBJ2-1 TRBV7-3 - TRBD2 CASSSGTSGGSRQFF TGTGCCAGCAGCTCCGGGACTAGCGGGGGCTCTAGACAGTTCTTC
TRBJ1-3 TRBV7-2 few - CASSLGAGGRSSGNTIYF TGTGCCAGCAGCCTAGGGGCGGGGGGCCGAAGCTCTGGAAACACCATATATTTT
TRBJ2-1 TRBV7-9 - TRBD1 CASSLAKGGHDEQFF TGTGCCAGCAGCTTAGCGAAAGGGGGCCATGATGAGCAGTTCTTC
TRBJ2-7 TRBV6-2/TRBV6-3 - TRBD2 CASSYGGRRDSNEQYF TGTGCCAGCAGTTATGGCGGGAGGAGGGACTCAAACGAGCAGTACTTC
TRBJ2-7 TRBV3-1/TRBV3-2 - TRBD1 CASSQGTGDKSPYEQYF TGTGCCAGCAGCCAAGGGACAGGAGACAAGTCTCCCTACGAGCAGTACTTC
TRBJ1-5 TRBV18 - TRBD1 CASSPGTGGFQPQHF TGTGCCAGCTCACCAGGGACAGGGGGCTTCCAGCCCCAGCATTTT
TRBJ2-7 TRBV18 - TRBD2 CASSPTSKLAGYEQYF TGTGCCAGCTCACCCACCTCCAAACTAGCGGGGTACGAGCAGTACTTC
TRBJ2-7 TRBV28 - - CASSLLAGVDEQYF TGTGCCAGCAGTTTATTAGCAGGGGTGGACGAGCAGTACTTC
TRBJ1-5 TRBV4-1 - - CASSQDGSRPQHF TGCGCCAGCAGCCAAGACGGGTCACGGCCCCAGCATTTT
TRBJ1-3 TRBV7-6 - - CASSPISGILSGNTIYF TGTGCCAGCAGCCCTATTAGCGGGATACTCTCTGGAAACACCATATATTTT
TRBJ1-1 TRBV19 once TRBD1 CASSPRTGRMNTEAFF TGTGCCAGTAGTCCCCGGACAGGGAGAATGAACACTGAAGCTTTCTTT
TRBJ2-3 TRBV9 - - CASSATGGVGDTQYF TGTGCCAGCAGCGCCACAGGGGGGGTGGGCGATACGCAGTATTTT
TRBJ2-3 TRBV6-4 once - CASSDRGGAFRDTQYF TGTGCCAGCAGTGACAGGGGGGGAGCCTTCAGAGATACGCAGTATTTT
TRBJ2-2 TRBV19 - TRBD1 CASSYRGTGTGELFF TGTGCCAGTAGTTACAGGGGGACCGGCACCGGGGAGCTGTTTTTT
TRBJ1-6 TRBV11-3 - - CASSLDLDSPLHF TGTGCCAGCAGCTTAGATCTCGATTCACCCCTCCACTTT
TRBJ2-7 TRBV4-2 - TRBD1 CASSKGGQLYEQYF TGTGCCAGCAGCAAAGGGGGACAGCTGTACGAGCAGTACTTC
TRBJ2-3 TRBV28 - TRBD1 CASSAPGGATDTQYF TGTGCCAGCAGTGCCCCAGGGGGCGCCACAGATACGCAGTATTTT
TRBJ1-3 TRBV25-1 - - CASSPIGDAGNTIYF TGTGCCAGCAGTCCTATCGGTGATGCGGGAAACACCATATATTTT
TRBJ1-1 TRBV6-4 - - CASSGHPNTEAFF TGTGCCAGCAGTGGACACCCGAACACTGAAGCTTTCTTT
TRBJ2-1 TRBV4-2 - TRBD1 CASSQLGQGAAYNEQFF TGTGCCAGCAGCCAATTGGGGCAGGGGGCAGCCTACAATGAGCAGTTCTTC
TRBJ2-7 TRBV9 - - CASSVGEGGSYEQYF TGTGCCAGCAGCGTAGGGGAGGGGGGCTCCTACGAGCAGTACTTC
TRBJ2-7 TRBV18 once TRBD1 CASSPGGQVYEQYF TGTGCCAGCTCACCGGGGGGACAGGTCTACGAGCAGTACTTC
TRBJ2-7 TRBV14 - - CASSQGGTGSYEQYF TGTGCCAGCAGCCAAGGTGGTACAGGGTCCTACGAGCAGTACTTC
TRBJ1-1 TRBV7-2 - - CASSPRFGGAMNTEAFF TGTGCCAGCTCCCCTCGTTTTGGCGGGGCGATGAACACTGAAGCTTTCTTT
TRBJ2-2 TRBV5-1 - TRBD2 CASSLVAGGNTGELFF TGCGCCAGCAGCTTGGTAGCGGGAGGGAACACCGGGGAGCTGTTTTTT
TRBJ1-1 TRBV5-5 - TRBD1 CASSHRQGMNTEAFF TGTGCCAGCAGCCACCGACAGGGGATGAACACTGAAGCTTTCTTT
TRBJ1-5 TRBV6-1 - TRBD1 CASSGGQGYSNQPQHF TGTGCCAGCAGTGGTGGACAGGGTTATAGCAATCAGCCCCAGCATTTT
TRBJ1-5 TRBV19 - - CASTGVYGNQPQHF TGTGCCAGTACGGGGGTTTACGGCAATCAGCCCCAGCATTTT
TRBJ1-5 TRBV28 - - CASSLLLLHSNQPQHF TGTGCCAGCAGTTTATTGCTACTTCATAGCAATCAGCCCCAGCATTTT
TRBJ2-2 TRBV7-3 few - CASSNTIGVGELFF TGTGCCAGCAGCAACACGATCGGGGTCGGGGAGCTGTTTTTT
TRBJ2-3 TRBV18 once - CASSALPQDTQYF TGTGCCAGCTCAGCACTACCACAAGATACGCAGTATTTT
TRBJ1-5 TRBV27 - - CASSLRGGRFSNQPQHF TGTGCCAGCAGTCTCCGGGGGGGCCGATTTAGCAATCAGCCCCAGCATTTT
TRBJ2-3 TRBV5-1 - - CASSTDGQTSTDTQYF TGCGCCAGCAGCACGGACGGACAAACTAGCACAGATACGCAGTATTTT
TRBJ2-7 TRBV21-1 - - CASSKAAPGQGMNEQYF TGTGCCAGCAGCAAAGCGGCTCCGGGACAGGGTATGAACGAGCAGTACTTC
TRBJ1-2 TRBV6-2/TRBV6-3 - - CASSFREYGTGDGYTF TGTGCCAGCAGTTTTCGGGAATACGGAACTGGAGATGGCTACACCTTC
TRBJ2-1 TRBV19 - TRBD1 CASSADRGYQFF TGTGCCAGTAGTGCTGACAGGGGGTATCAGTTCTTC
TRBJ1-3 TRBV19 - TRBD1 CASSTTGISGNTIYF TGTGCCAGTAGTACGACAGGGATATCTGGAAACACCATATATTTT
TRBJ2-7 TRBV5-4 - TRBD1 CASSRGQAARYEQYF TGTGCCAGCAGCCGAGGACAGGCGGCGCGCTACGAGCAGTACTTC
TRBJ1-2 TRBV2 - - CASSEGSGGVVYGYTF TGTGCCAGCAGTGAGGGGAGTGGAGGTGTCGTATATGGCTACACCTTC
TRBJ1-2 TRBV21-1 - - CASSKQEDYGYTF TGTGCCAGCAGCAAACAGGAAGACTATGGCTACACCTTC
TRBJ1-4 TRBV7-2 - - CASSFTGHLNEKLFF TGTGCCAGCAGCTTTACGGGACACCTTAATGAAAAACTGTTTTTT